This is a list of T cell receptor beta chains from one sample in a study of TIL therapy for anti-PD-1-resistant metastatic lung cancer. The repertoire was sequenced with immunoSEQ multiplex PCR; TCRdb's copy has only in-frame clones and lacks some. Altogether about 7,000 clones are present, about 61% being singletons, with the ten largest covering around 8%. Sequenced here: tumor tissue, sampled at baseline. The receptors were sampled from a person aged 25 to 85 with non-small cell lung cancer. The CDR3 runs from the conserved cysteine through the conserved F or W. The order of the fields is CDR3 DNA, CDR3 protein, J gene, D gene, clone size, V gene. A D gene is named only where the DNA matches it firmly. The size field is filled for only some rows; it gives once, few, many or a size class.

DNA: TGCGCCAGCGCCCTTGGGGGAAGCACAGATACGCAGTATTTT
CDR3: CASALGGSTDTQYF
J: TRBJ2-3
D: NA
size: NA
V: TRBV4-3

DNA: TGTGCCAGCAGTGGTCCGGGGAGCTCCTACGAGCAGTACTTC
CDR3: CASSGPGSSYEQYF
J: TRBJ2-7
D: NA
size: NA
V: TRBV28

DNA: TGTGCCATCAGTGCGTGGGCAGGGGGCTACAATGAGCAGTTCTTC
CDR3: CAISAWAGGYNEQFF
J: TRBJ2-1
D: TRBD1
size: NA
V: TRBV10-3

DNA: TGTGCCAGCTCACCGACAGGTTACTCCTACAATGAGCAGTTCTTC
CDR3: CASSPTGYSYNEQFF
J: TRBJ2-1
D: NA
size: medium-sized
V: TRBV18

DNA: TGTGCCAGCAGCTTAGTTATGCGGGGCTCCTACAATGAGCAGTTCTTC
CDR3: CASSLVMRGSYNEQFF
J: TRBJ2-1
D: NA
size: medium-sized
V: TRBV7-6

DNA: TGTGCCAGCAGGCGGGGGCAGTGGAGCACAGATACGCAGTATTTT
CDR3: CASRRGQWSTDTQYF
J: TRBJ2-3
D: NA
size: NA
V: TRBV5-6

DNA: TGTGCCAGCAGCTCCGTCGAGTGGGACAGGGGCGAAGAGACCCAGTACTTC
CDR3: CASSSVEWDRGEETQYF
J: TRBJ2-5
D: TRBD1
size: NA
V: TRBV5-6

DNA: TGTGCCAGCAGCCAAGTGGGGGGACTTGGGACAGGGGGAAGGGAGCAGTACTTC
CDR3: CASSQVGGLGTGGREQYF
J: TRBJ2-7
D: TRBD1
size: NA
V: TRBV4-2

DNA: TGTGCCAGCAGCTTAATGGGGGCCTCTGGAAACACCATATATTTT
CDR3: CASSLMGASGNTIYF
J: TRBJ1-3
D: NA
size: large
V: TRBV7-9

DNA: TGTGCCAGCAGTTACTCGGGACAAGGCTATGGCTACACCTTC
CDR3: CASSYSGQGYGYTF
J: TRBJ1-2
D: NA
size: NA
V: TRBV6-6

DNA: TGTGCCAGTAGTTCTACAGGGGGCGGACGCGAGCAGTACTTC
CDR3: CASSSTGGGREQYF
J: TRBJ2-7
D: TRBD1
size: few
V: TRBV19

DNA: TGTGCCAGCTCCTCCCGGGGGGGTGCAACTAATGAAAAACTGTTTTTT
CDR3: CASSSRGGATNEKLFF
J: TRBJ1-4
D: NA
size: NA
V: TRBV14

DNA: TGTGCCAGCAGCTTGGGGATTCAGCCCCAGCATTTT
CDR3: CASSLGIQPQHF
J: TRBJ1-5
D: NA
size: NA
V: TRBV7-9

DNA: TGCGCCAGCAGCTTAACCGGGGGCAGGGGGTACACTGAAGCTTTCTTT
CDR3: CASSLTGGRGYTEAFF
J: TRBJ1-1
D: TRBD1
size: NA
V: TRBV5-1

DNA: TGTGCCACCGGGACAGTTAATAATGAAAAACTGTTTTTT
CDR3: CATGTVNNEKLFF
J: TRBJ1-4
D: TRBD1
size: NA
V: TRBV15

DNA: TGCGCCAGCAGCTTGGGGCACCGAGATGCGAACACCGGGGAGCTGTTTTTT
CDR3: CASSLGHRDANTGELFF
J: TRBJ2-2
D: NA
size: medium-sized
V: TRBV5-1

DNA: TGTGCCAGCAGCGTAGGGACAGGGGGCAATGGGGGAAACACCATATATTTT
CDR3: CASSVGTGGNGGNTIYF
J: TRBJ1-3
D: TRBD1
size: NA
V: TRBV9

DNA: TGTGCCACCAGCGCCCAAGGGCAGGGGCATAGCAATCAGCCCCAGCATTTT
CDR3: CATSAQGQGHSNQPQHF
J: TRBJ1-5
D: NA
size: NA
V: TRBV15

DNA: TGTGCCAGTAGTATAGATCAAGCGGGGGGAGGTTCTGAAGCTTTCTTT
CDR3: CASSIDQAGGGSEAFF
J: TRBJ1-1
D: NA
size: NA
V: TRBV19

DNA: TGTGCCAGCAGCGCGGCCGGGACCGCCCCCTACGAGCAGTACTTC
CDR3: CASSAAGTAPYEQYF
J: TRBJ2-7
D: NA
size: NA
V: TRBV5-5

DNA: TGTGCCACCGGGGGGGCAGGGGGCGCGGGAGTGACCCAGTACTTC
CDR3: CATGGAGGAGVTQYF
J: TRBJ2-5
D: NA
size: NA
V: TRBV27

DNA: TGCGCCAGCAGCTCCTGGACGGGGGCAACTAATGAAAAACTGTTTTTT
CDR3: CASSSWTGATNEKLFF
J: TRBJ1-4
D: NA
size: NA
V: TRBV5-1

DNA: TGTGCCAGCAGCTTAGGAGAGACAGGGGGGCTGAAGACCCAGTACTTC
CDR3: CASSLGETGGLKTQYF
J: TRBJ2-5
D: TRBD1
size: NA
V: TRBV7-9

DNA: TGTGCCAGCAGCTTAAGGACTAGCGGGACCGGGGAGCTGTTTTTT
CDR3: CASSLRTSGTGELFF
J: TRBJ2-2
D: TRBD2
size: few
V: TRBV7-9

DNA: TGTGCCAGCAGTTTGGGGACAGGGGGAGCTTTCTTT
CDR3: CASSLGTGGAFF
J: TRBJ1-1
D: TRBD1
size: NA
V: TRBV28

DNA: TGTGCCACCAGTGATTTTTCAGCGGACAGATCCCAGTACTTC
CDR3: CATSDFSADRSQYF
J: TRBJ2-5
D: NA
size: NA
V: TRBV24-1

DNA: TGTGCCAGCAGCCAATATGGGACTAGCGGGACCGGTGAGCAGTTCTTC
CDR3: CASSQYGTSGTGEQFF
J: TRBJ2-1
D: TRBD2
size: NA
V: TRBV3-1/TRBV3-2

DNA: TGTGCCAGCAGCTTAAGCACCCTGGGCCGGGAGCACACCGGGGAGCTGTTTTTT
CDR3: CASSLSTLGREHTGELFF
J: TRBJ2-2
D: NA
size: NA
V: TRBV7-8

DNA: TGTGCCAGCAGCTTAGCACTCAGGGGTGGAGAGACCCAGTACTTC
CDR3: CASSLALRGGETQYF
J: TRBJ2-5
D: NA
size: NA
V: TRBV7-6

DNA: TGCGCCAGCAGCTGGGGGGGACTAGCGGGGAACACCGGGGAGCTGTTTTTT
CDR3: CASSWGGLAGNTGELFF
J: TRBJ2-2
D: TRBD2
size: NA
V: TRBV5-1

DNA: TGTGCCCCCAGCAGACGGGCCGGGGGGGGCTCTGGGGCCAACGTCCTGACTTTC
CDR3: CAPSRRAGGGSGANVLTF
J: TRBJ2-6
D: TRBD2
size: NA
V: TRBV15

DNA: TGTGCCAGCAGCTTAACCAATGAGCAGTTCTTC
CDR3: CASSLTNEQFF
J: TRBJ2-1
D: NA
size: NA
V: TRBV7-2

DNA: TGTGCCAGCAGTGGGACCTTGGTTAGCGGGAATTACAATGAGCAGTTCTTC
CDR3: CASSGTLVSGNYNEQFF
J: TRBJ2-1
D: TRBD2
size: NA
V: TRBV2

DNA: TGTGCCAGCAGTGAAGCGGCAGGGATCGGCTCACCCCTCCACTTT
CDR3: CASSEAAGIGSPLHF
J: TRBJ1-6
D: NA
size: NA
V: TRBV6-1

DNA: TGTGCCAGCAGCTTAGCTCTAGGGGGTACGCAGTATTTT
CDR3: CASSLALGGTQYF
J: TRBJ2-3
D: NA
size: NA
V: TRBV7-3

DNA: TGTGCCAGCTCACCTCCGACTAGCGGGGGGCGGAACACCGGGGAGCTGTTTTTT
CDR3: CASSPPTSGGRNTGELFF
J: TRBJ2-2
D: TRBD2
size: NA
V: TRBV18

DNA: TGTGCCAGCAGTGACGAGGGCGGGAGTCTCAGTGAGCAGTTCTTC
CDR3: CASSDEGGSLSEQFF
J: TRBJ2-1
D: TRBD2
size: NA
V: TRBV6-4

DNA: TGTGCCACCAGTGATTTAGGGACTAGCGGATACAATGAGCAGTTCTTC
CDR3: CATSDLGTSGYNEQFF
J: TRBJ2-1
D: TRBD2
size: NA
V: TRBV24-1

DNA: TGTGCCAGCAGGGGGGACAGGGTAACGGGCAATCAGCCCCAGCATTTT
CDR3: CASRGDRVTGNQPQHF
J: TRBJ1-5
D: TRBD1
size: NA
V: TRBV28

DNA: TGTGCCAGCATCTGGGTTCGGGAGACCCAGTACTTC
CDR3: CASIWVRETQYF
J: TRBJ2-5
D: NA
size: NA
V: TRBV12-3/TRBV12-4

DNA: TGCAGCGTTTCACTAGCGGGACTCGAGCAGTACTTC
CDR3: CSVSLAGLEQYF
J: TRBJ2-7
D: TRBD2
size: NA
V: TRBV29-1

DNA: TGCGCCAGCATAGGGGCGGAAGAGACCCAGTACTTC
CDR3: CASIGAEETQYF
J: TRBJ2-5
D: NA
size: NA
V: TRBV5-1

DNA: TGTGCCAGCAGTTACCCAGATTTGTCCAATGAGCAGTTCTTC
CDR3: CASSYPDLSNEQFF
J: TRBJ2-1
D: NA
size: once
V: TRBV6-2/TRBV6-3

DNA: TGTGCCAGCAGCATGGGACAGGGGGATCAGCCCCAGCATTTT
CDR3: CASSMGQGDQPQHF
J: TRBJ1-5
D: TRBD1
size: few
V: TRBV28

DNA: TGTGCCAGCAGCCCGGGACTTCTACCTTACGAGCAGTACTTC
CDR3: CASSPGLLPYEQYF
J: TRBJ2-7
D: NA
size: few
V: TRBV7-2

DNA: TGCGCCAGCAGCCAACGAGACCGGGAGTCTCAGCCCCAGCATTTT
CDR3: CASSQRDRESQPQHF
J: TRBJ1-5
D: NA
size: once
V: TRBV4-1

DNA: TGTGCCAGCAGTTTCCTAGGGGTTAGGGACACTGAAGCTTTCTTT
CDR3: CASSFLGVRDTEAFF
J: TRBJ1-1
D: NA
size: few
V: TRBV28

DNA: TGCGCCAGCACCCGGGGGGGAGATCAATCTGAAGCTTTCTTT
CDR3: CASTRGGDQSEAFF
J: TRBJ1-1
D: NA
size: NA
V: TRBV5-1

DNA: TGTGCCATCGCCAGGGGACCCTATTATACAACTAATGAAAAACTGTTTTTT
CDR3: CAIARGPYYTTNEKLFF
J: TRBJ1-4
D: NA
size: few
V: TRBV28

DNA: TGCGCCAGTACGGATGGCTTGAACACTGAAGCTTTCTTT
CDR3: CASTDGLNTEAFF
J: TRBJ1-1
D: NA
size: NA
V: TRBV5-1

DNA: TGCGCCAGCAGCTTGACAGGGACTAGGGGGTACAATGAGCAGTTCTTC
CDR3: CASSLTGTRGYNEQFF
J: TRBJ2-1
D: TRBD2
size: NA
V: TRBV5-1

DNA: TGTGCCAGCAGTACGGGGCCCTACGAGCAGTACTTC
CDR3: CASSTGPYEQYF
J: TRBJ2-7
D: NA
size: NA
V: TRBV12-3/TRBV12-4

DNA: TGTGCCACCAGTGACCGGACCCCGAGCTCCTACAATGAGCAGTTCTTC
CDR3: CATSDRTPSSYNEQFF
J: TRBJ2-1
D: NA
size: medium-sized
V: TRBV24-1